A selection of T cell receptor beta chains follows, all from one sample in a study of memory CD8 T cells in hepatitis C reinfection. Clones were read by immunoSEQ multiplex PCR, and TCRdb kept only the in-frame ones, dropping some. The sample gives tens of thousands of clones, just under 90% of which show up once; approximately 1% is in the top ten. The sequencing sample was made of naive CD8+ T cells sorted from blood. All receptors derive from a young man with hepatitis C virus infection. CDR3s include the opening cysteine and the closing phenylalanine or tryptophan. Fields, in order: D gene, clone size, J gene, V gene, CDR3 protein, CDR3 DNA. D genes are given only for firm matches. Where a row states a size, it is once, few, many or the class of an expanded clone; other rows omit it.

d_gene: TRBD2; abundance: .; j_gene: TRBJ2-1; v_gene: TRBV19; CDR3aa: CASTGGGANEQFF; CDR3nt: TGTGCCAGTACCGGCGGGGGGGCAAATGAGCAGTTCTTC
d_gene: .; abundance: .; j_gene: TRBJ2-2; v_gene: TRBV5-1; CDR3aa: CASSPRGDRPNTGELFF; CDR3nt: TGCGCCAGCAGCCCCCGAGGTGACAGGCCCAACACCGGGGAGCTGTTTTTT
d_gene: .; abundance: .; j_gene: TRBJ2-1; v_gene: TRBV19; CDR3aa: CASSPQGWNEQFF; CDR3nt: TGTGCCAGTAGCCCTCAGGGGTGGAATGAGCAGTTCTTC
d_gene: .; abundance: .; j_gene: TRBJ1-1; v_gene: TRBV5-4; CDR3aa: CASSVFQGGTEAFF; CDR3nt: TGTGCCAGCAGCGTTTTCCAGGGAGGAACTGAAGCTTTCTTT
d_gene: TRBD1; abundance: .; j_gene: TRBJ2-7; v_gene: TRBV7-2; CDR3aa: CASSLYAGPGGHEQYF; CDR3nt: TGTGCCAGCAGCCTTTACGCTGGCCCAGGGGGCCACGAGCAGTACTTC
d_gene: .; abundance: .; j_gene: TRBJ2-5; v_gene: TRBV4-1; CDR3aa: CASSQVFGQLQETQYF; CDR3nt: TGCGCCAGCAGCCAAGTTTTCGGACAGCTCCAAGAGACCCAGTACTTC
d_gene: .; abundance: .; j_gene: TRBJ2-3; v_gene: TRBV7-6; CDR3aa: CASSLEPPGVADTQYF; CDR3nt: TGTGCCAGCAGCTTAGAACCCCCAGGGGTGGCAGATACGCAGTATTTT
d_gene: .; abundance: .; j_gene: TRBJ2-5; v_gene: TRBV9; CDR3aa: CASSVGLALSEETQYF; CDR3nt: TGTGCCAGCAGCGTAGGCCTAGCGCTTAGCGAAGAGACCCAGTACTTC
d_gene: .; abundance: .; j_gene: TRBJ2-7; v_gene: TRBV7-6; CDR3aa: CASSLDSGEEQYF; CDR3nt: TGTGCCAGCAGCTTAGACTCAGGGGAAGAGCAGTACTTC
d_gene: TRBD2; abundance: .; j_gene: TRBJ2-1; v_gene: TRBV13; CDR3aa: CASSTTSGSEQFF; CDR3nt: TGTGCCAGCAGCACGACTAGCGGTAGTGAGCAGTTCTTC
d_gene: .; abundance: .; j_gene: TRBJ1-5; v_gene: TRBV4-2; CDR3aa: CASSQGAGWNQPQHF; CDR3nt: TGTGCCAGCAGCCAAGGGGCAGGGTGGAATCAGCCCCAGCATTTT
d_gene: .; abundance: .; j_gene: TRBJ2-7; v_gene: TRBV11-1; CDR3aa: CASSLPATGNPYEQYF; CDR3nt: TGTGCCAGCAGCTTACCGGCGACAGGTAACCCCTACGAGCAGTACTTC
d_gene: TRBD1; abundance: .; j_gene: TRBJ2-2; v_gene: TRBV27; CDR3aa: CASSPLGGQGLYTGELFF; CDR3nt: TGTGCCAGCAGCCCCCTGGGAGGACAGGGTTTATACACCGGGGAGCTGTTTTTT
d_gene: TRBD2; abundance: .; j_gene: TRBJ2-1; v_gene: TRBV7-2; CDR3aa: CASSLARIGLAGGNEQFF; CDR3nt: TGTGCCAGCAGCTTAGCGCGTATCGGGCTAGCGGGAGGCAATGAGCAGTTCTTC
d_gene: TRBD2; abundance: .; j_gene: TRBJ2-1; v_gene: TRBV18; CDR3aa: CASSPGTRLEQFF; CDR3nt: TGTGCCAGCTCACCAGGGACTAGGTTAGAGCAGTTCTTC
d_gene: .; abundance: once; j_gene: TRBJ1-1; v_gene: TRBV7-9; CDR3aa: CASSGGDSTTEAFF; CDR3nt: TGTGCCAGCAGCGGAGGGGACTCTACCACTGAAGCTTTCTTT
d_gene: TRBD2; abundance: .; j_gene: TRBJ2-7; v_gene: TRBV27; CDR3aa: CASSLGAGGYEQYF; CDR3nt: TGTGCCAGCAGTTTGGGAGCGGGAGGCTACGAGCAGTACTTC
d_gene: .; abundance: .; j_gene: TRBJ2-1; v_gene: TRBV11-3; CDR3aa: CASSLASSYNEQFF; CDR3nt: TGTGCCAGCAGCTTAGCGAGCTCCTACAATGAGCAGTTCTTC
d_gene: TRBD2; abundance: .; j_gene: TRBJ2-3; v_gene: TRBV9; CDR3aa: CASSRGTSGRVSTDTQYF; CDR3nt: TGTGCCAGCAGCCGCGGGACTAGCGGGAGGGTTTCCACAGATACGCAGTATTTT
d_gene: .; abundance: few; j_gene: TRBJ1-1; v_gene: TRBV10-1; CDR3aa: CASSHFQSGEAFF; CDR3nt: TGCGCCAGCAGTCACTTCCAGTCGGGTGAAGCTTTCTTT
d_gene: TRBD2; abundance: .; j_gene: TRBJ2-1; v_gene: TRBV29-1; CDR3aa: CSVVSREGYEQFF; CDR3nt: TGCAGCGTTGTCTCGCGGGAGGGTTATGAGCAGTTCTTC
d_gene: TRBD1; abundance: .; j_gene: TRBJ2-3; v_gene: TRBV7-2; CDR3aa: CASSLADRRITDTQYF; CDR3nt: TGTGCCAGCAGCTTAGCGGACAGGCGGATCACAGATACGCAGTATTTT
d_gene: TRBD1; abundance: .; j_gene: TRBJ1-2; v_gene: TRBV6-5; CDR3aa: CASSIQGAGLYGYTF; CDR3nt: TGTGCCAGCAGTATACAGGGGGCGGGACTCTATGGCTACACCTTC
d_gene: .; abundance: .; j_gene: TRBJ1-5; v_gene: TRBV25-1; CDR3aa: CASSEFGDSNQPQHF; CDR3nt: TGTGCCAGCAGTGAATTCGGAGATAGCAATCAGCCCCAGCATTTT
d_gene: .; abundance: once; j_gene: TRBJ2-1; v_gene: TRBV27; CDR3aa: CASSLSDSNNEQFF; CDR3nt: TGTGCCAGCAGTTTATCGGACAGTAACAATGAGCAGTTCTTC
d_gene: TRBD1; abundance: .; j_gene: TRBJ1-1; v_gene: TRBV5-4; CDR3aa: CASSDRAMNTEAFF; CDR3nt: TGTGCCAGCAGCGACAGGGCGATGAACACTGAAGCTTTCTTT
d_gene: TRBD1; abundance: .; j_gene: TRBJ2-3; v_gene: TRBV2; CDR3aa: CASSEIGGAGDTQYF; CDR3nt: TGTGCCAGCAGTGAAATAGGGGGCGCGGGAGATACGCAGTATTTT
d_gene: .; abundance: .; j_gene: TRBJ2-7; v_gene: TRBV13; CDR3aa: CASSSSPGTSYEQYF; CDR3nt: TGTGCCAGCAGCTCCTCCCCGGGGACATCCTACGAGCAGTACTTC
d_gene: TRBD2; abundance: .; j_gene: TRBJ2-5; v_gene: TRBV11-2; CDR3aa: CASSLDFFQTSGGFRETQYF; CDR3nt: TGTGCCAGCAGCTTAGATTTTTTCCAGACTAGCGGGGGGTTTAGGGAGACCCAGTACTTC
d_gene: .; abundance: .; j_gene: TRBJ2-5; v_gene: TRBV19; CDR3aa: CASRQGGEETQYF; CDR3nt: TGTGCCAGTAGGCAGGGGGGAGAAGAGACCCAGTACTTC
d_gene: TRBD1; abundance: few; j_gene: TRBJ2-7; v_gene: TRBV6-5; CDR3aa: CASSPTGSGQYF; CDR3nt: TGTGCCAGCAGTCCGACAGGGTCCGGGCAGTACTTC